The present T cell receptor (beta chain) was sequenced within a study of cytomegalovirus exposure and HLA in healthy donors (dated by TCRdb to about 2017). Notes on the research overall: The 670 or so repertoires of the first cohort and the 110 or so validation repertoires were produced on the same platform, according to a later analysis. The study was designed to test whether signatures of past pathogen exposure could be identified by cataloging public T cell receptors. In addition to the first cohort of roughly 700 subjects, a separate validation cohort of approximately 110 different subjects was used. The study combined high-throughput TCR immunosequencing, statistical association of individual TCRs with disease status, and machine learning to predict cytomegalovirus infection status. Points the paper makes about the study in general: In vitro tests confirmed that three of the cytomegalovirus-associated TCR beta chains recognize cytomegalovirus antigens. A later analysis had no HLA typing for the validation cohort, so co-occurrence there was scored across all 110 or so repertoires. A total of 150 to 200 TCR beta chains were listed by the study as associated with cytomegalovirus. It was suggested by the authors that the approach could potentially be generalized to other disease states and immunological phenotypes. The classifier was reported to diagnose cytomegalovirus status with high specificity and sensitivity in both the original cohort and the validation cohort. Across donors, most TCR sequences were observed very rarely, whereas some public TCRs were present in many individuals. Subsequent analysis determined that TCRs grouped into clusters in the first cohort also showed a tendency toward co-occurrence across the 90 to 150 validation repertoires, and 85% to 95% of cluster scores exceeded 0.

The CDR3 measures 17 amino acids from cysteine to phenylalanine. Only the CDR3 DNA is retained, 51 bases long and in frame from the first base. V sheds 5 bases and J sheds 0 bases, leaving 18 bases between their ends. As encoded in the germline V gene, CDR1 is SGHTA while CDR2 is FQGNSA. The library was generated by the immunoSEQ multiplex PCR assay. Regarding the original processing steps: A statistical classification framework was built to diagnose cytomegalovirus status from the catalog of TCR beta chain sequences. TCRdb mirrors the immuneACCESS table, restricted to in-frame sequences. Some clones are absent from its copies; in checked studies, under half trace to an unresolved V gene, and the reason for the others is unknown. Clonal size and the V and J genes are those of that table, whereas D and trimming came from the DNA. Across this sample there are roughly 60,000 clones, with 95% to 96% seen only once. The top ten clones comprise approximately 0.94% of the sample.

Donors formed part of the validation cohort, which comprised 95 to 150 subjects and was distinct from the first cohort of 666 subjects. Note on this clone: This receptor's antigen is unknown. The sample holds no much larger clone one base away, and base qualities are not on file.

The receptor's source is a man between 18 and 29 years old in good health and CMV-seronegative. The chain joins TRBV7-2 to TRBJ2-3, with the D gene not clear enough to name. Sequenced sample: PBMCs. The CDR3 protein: CASSPRMARSSTDTQYF. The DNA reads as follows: TGTGCCAGCAGCCCAAGGATGGCTAGGTCGAGCACAGATACGCAGTATTTT.